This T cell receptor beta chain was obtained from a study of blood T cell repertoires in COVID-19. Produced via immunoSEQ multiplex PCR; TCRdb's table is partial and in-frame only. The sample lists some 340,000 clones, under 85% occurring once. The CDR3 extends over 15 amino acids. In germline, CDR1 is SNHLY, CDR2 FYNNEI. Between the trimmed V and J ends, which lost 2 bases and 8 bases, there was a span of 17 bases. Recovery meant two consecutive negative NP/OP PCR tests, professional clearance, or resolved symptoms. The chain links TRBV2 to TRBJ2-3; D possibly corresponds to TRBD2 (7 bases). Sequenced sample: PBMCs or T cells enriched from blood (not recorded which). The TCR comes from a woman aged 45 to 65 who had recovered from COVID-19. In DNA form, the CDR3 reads TGTGCCAGCAGTGAACTCCCTGGGGAGGGGGTTACGCAGTATTTT. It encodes CASSELPGEGVTQYF.